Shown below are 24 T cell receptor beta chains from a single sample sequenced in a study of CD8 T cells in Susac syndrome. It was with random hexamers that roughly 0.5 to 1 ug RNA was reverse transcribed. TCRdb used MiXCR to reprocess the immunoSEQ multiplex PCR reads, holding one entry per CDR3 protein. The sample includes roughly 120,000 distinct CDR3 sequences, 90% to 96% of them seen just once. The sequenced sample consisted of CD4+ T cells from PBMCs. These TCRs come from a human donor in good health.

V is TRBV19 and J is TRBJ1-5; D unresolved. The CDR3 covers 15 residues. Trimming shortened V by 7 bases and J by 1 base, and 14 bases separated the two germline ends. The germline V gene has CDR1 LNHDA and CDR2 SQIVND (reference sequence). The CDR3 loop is CASTISGQSNQPQHF. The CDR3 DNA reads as TGTGCCAGTACCATTTCCGGGCAGAGCAATCAGCCCCAGCATTTT.

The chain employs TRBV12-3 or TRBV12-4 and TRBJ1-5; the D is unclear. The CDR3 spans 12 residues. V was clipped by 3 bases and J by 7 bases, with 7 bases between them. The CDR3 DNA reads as TGTGCCAGCAGTTTCCACCGGCAGCCCCAGCATTTT. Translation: CASSFHRQPQHF.

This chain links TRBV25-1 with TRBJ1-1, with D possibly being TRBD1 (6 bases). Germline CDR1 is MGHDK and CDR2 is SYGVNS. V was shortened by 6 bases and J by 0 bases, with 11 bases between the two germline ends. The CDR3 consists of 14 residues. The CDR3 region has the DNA TGTGCCAGCAGAAAGACAGGAATGAACACTGAAGCTTTCTTT. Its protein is CASRKTGMNTEAFF.

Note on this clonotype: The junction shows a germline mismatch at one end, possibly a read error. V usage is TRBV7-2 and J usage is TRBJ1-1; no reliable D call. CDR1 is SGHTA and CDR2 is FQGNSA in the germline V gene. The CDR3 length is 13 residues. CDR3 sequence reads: CASSLAGGTEVFF. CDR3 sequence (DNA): TGTGCCAGCAGCTTAGCGGGCGGCACTGAAGTTTTCTTT.

The CDR3 loop is CASSERTGAEETQYF. In nucleotides, the CDR3 is TGTGCCAGCAGCGAAAGAACAGGGGCTGAAGAGACCCAGTACTTC. The chain joins TRBV9 to TRBJ2-5; 7 bases are a match to TRBD1. V gave up 3 bases and J gave up 3 bases; unmatched junction bases: 8. The length of the CDR3 is 15 residues. CDR1 is SGDLS and CDR2 is YYNGEE in the germline V gene.

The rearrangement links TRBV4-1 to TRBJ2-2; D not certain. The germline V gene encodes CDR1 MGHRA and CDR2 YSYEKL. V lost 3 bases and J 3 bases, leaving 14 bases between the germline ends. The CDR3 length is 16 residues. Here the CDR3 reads CASSHPIRAYTGELFF. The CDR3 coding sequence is TGCGCCAGCAGCCACCCTATTCGGGCCTACACCGGGGAGCTGTTTTTT.

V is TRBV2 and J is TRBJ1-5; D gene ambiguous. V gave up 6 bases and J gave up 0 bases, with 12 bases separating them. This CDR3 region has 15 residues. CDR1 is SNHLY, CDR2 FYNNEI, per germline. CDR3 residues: CASRPTDYSNQPQHF. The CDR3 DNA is TGTGCCAGCAGGCCGACCGATTATAGCAATCAGCCCCAGCATTTT.

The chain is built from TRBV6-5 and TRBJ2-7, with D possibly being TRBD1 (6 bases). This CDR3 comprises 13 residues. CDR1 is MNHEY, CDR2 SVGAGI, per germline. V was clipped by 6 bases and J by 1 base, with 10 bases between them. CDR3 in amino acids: CASRGTLSYEQYF. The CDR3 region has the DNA TGTGCCAGCAGAGGGACACTATCCTACGAGCAGTACTTC.

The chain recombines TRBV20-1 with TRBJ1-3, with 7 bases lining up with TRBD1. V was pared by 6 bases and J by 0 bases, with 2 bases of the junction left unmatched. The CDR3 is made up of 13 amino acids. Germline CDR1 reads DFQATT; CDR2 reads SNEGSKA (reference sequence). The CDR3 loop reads CSARTGSGNTIYF. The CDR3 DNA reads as TGCAGTGCCCGGACAGGCTCTGGAAACACCATATATTTT.

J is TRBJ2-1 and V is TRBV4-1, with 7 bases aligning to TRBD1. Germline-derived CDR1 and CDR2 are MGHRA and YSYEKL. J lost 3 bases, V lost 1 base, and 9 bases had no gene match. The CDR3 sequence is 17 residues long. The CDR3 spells CASSQVGSGGLYNEQFF. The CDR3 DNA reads TGCGCCAGCAGCCAAGTTGGCTCAGGGGGTCTCTACAATGAGCAGTTCTTC.

The CDR3 reads CASSPTTGVRSPLHF. DNA of the CDR3: TGCGCCAGCAGCCCTACGACAGGGGTACGCTCACCCCTCCACTTT. The rearrangement uses TRBV5-1 and TRBJ1-6; TRBD1 aligns across 8 bases. The V and J ends lost 4 bases and 10 bases, in that order; junction bases with no gene match: 10. Looked up from germline, CDR1 is SGHRS and CDR2 is YFSETQ. CDR3 length: 15 residues.

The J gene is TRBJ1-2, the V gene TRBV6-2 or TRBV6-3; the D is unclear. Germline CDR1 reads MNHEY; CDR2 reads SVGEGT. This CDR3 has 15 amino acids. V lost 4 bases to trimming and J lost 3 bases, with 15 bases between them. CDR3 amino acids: CASSSSGFYHYGYTF. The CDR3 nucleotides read TGTGCCAGCAGTTCGTCGGGATTCTATCACTATGGCTACACCTTC.

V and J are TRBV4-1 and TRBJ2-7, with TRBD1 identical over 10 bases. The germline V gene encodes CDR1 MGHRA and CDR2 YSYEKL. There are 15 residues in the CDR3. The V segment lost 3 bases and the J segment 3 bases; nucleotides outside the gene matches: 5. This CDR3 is CASSHPGTGVYEQYF. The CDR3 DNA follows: TGCGCCAGCAGCCATCCCGGGACAGGGGTCTACGAGCAGTACTTC.

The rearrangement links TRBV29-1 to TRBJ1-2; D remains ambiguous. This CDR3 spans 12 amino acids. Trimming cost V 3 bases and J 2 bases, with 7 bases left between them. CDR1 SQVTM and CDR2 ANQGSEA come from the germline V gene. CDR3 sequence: CSVEFQNYGYTF. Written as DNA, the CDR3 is TGCAGCGTTGAGTTCCAAAACTATGGCTACACCTTC.

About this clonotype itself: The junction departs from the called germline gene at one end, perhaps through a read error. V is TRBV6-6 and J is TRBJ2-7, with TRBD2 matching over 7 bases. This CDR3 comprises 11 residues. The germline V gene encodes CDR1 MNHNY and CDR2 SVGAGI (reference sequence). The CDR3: CASSSLGGVFF. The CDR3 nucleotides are TGTGCCAGCAGCTCCCTGGGGGGGGTTTTCTTC.

The CDR3 bases are TGTGCCAGCAGGCCGTCTAGGACAGCTACTAATGAAAAACTGTTTTTT. Translated: CASRPSRTATNEKLFF. V gene TRBV28 combines with J gene TRBJ1-4, with a tentative D call TRBD1 (6 bases). CDR3 length: 16 amino acids. The germline gives CDR1 MDHEN, CDR2 SYDVKM. V was pared by 6 bases and J by 2 bases, with 16 bases between.

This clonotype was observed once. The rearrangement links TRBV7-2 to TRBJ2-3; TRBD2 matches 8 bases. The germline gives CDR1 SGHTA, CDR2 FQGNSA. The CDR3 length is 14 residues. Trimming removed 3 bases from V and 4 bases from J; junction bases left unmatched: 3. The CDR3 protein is CASSFSGSSDTQYF. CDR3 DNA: TGTGCCAGCAGCTTCAGCGGGAGCTCAGATACGCAGTATTTT.

CDR3 in DNA: TGTGCCAGCAGCCAACAGTCGGCCCTCGGAGAGACCCAGTACTTC. Its protein is CASSQQSALGETQYF. The genes are TRBV14 and TRBJ2-5, with D unclear. The CDR3 spans 15 residues. Per germline, CDR1 SGHDN and CDR2 FVKESK. Between the trimmed V and J ends, which lost 2 bases and 4 bases, there was a span of 14 bases.

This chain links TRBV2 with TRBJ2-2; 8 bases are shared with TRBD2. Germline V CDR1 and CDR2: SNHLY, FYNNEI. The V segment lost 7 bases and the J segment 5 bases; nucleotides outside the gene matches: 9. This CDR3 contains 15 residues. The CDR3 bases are TGTGCCAGCAAGGCGGGGGGCGCGATTACCGGGGAGCTGTTTTTT. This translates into CASKAGGAITGELFF.

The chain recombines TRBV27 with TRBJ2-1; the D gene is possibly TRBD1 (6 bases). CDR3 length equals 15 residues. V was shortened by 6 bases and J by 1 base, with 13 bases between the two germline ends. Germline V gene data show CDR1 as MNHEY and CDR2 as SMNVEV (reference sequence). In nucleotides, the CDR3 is TGTGCCAGCAGAACAGGGATTCATTCCTACAATGAGCAGTTCTTC. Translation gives CASRTGIHSYNEQFF.

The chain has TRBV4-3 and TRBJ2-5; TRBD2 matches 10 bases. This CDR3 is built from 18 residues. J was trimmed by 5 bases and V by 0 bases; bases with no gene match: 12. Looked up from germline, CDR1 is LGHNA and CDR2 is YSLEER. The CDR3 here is CASSQDRGAGGMWETQYF. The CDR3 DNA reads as TGCGCCAGCAGCCAAGATAGGGGAGCGGGGGGGATGTGGGAGACCCAGTACTTC.

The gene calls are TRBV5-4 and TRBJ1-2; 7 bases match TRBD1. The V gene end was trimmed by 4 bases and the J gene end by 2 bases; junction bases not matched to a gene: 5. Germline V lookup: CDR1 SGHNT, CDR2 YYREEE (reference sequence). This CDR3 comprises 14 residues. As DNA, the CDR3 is TGTGCCAGCAGCCGGGGGGACAGCAACTATGGCTACACCTTC. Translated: CASSRGDSNYGYTF.

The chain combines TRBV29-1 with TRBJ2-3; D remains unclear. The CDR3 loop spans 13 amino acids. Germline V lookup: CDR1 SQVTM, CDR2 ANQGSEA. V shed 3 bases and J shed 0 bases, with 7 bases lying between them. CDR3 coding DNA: TGCAGCGTTGAGACAACGAGCACAGATACGCAGTATTTT. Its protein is CSVETTSTDTQYF.

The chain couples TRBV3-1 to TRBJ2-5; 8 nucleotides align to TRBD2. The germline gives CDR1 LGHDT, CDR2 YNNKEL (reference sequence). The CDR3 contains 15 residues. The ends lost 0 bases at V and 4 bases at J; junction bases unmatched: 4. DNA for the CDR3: TGTGCCAGCAGCCAAGATGCGGGGGGCGGAGAGACCCAGTACTTC. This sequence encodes CASSQDAGGGETQYF.